The 16 T cell receptor beta chains reported below all come from one sample, sequenced in a study of B cell selection in AIRE deficiency. CD4+CD127+ cells were sorted as the conventional CD4 T cells. Only in-frame clones appear in the TCRdb table, and some are missing; sequencing was by immunoSEQ multiplex PCR. The sample has 20,000 to 30,000 clones, approximately 96% seen once. The sequenced sample was CD4+CD127+ conventional T cells sorted from PBMCs. Every receptor here comes from a human donor in good health.

CDR3 in DNA: TGTGCCAGCAGTGTGGAGGCGAACACTGAAGCTTTCTTT. It encodes CASSVEANTEAFF. The rearrangement uses TRBV6-4 and TRBJ1-1; D is unresolved. The CDR3 runs to 13 residues. V was trimmed by 4 bases and J by 1 base, leaving 7 bases between them. Germline V gene sequence: CDR1 MRHNA, CDR2 SNTAGT.

This chain joins TRBV2 and TRBJ2-3; 8 nucleotides align to TRBD2. This CDR3 region has 15 residues. V was clipped by 4 bases and J by 6 bases; unmatched bases: 9. Germline CDR1 reads SNHLY; CDR2 reads FYNNEI. The CDR3 region is CASSVERGTHDTQYF. The CDR3 region has the DNA TGTGCCAGCAGTGTGGAGCGGGGGACCCACGATACGCAGTATTTT.

This sequence joins TRBV5-1 and TRBJ2-1, with 10 nucleotides matching TRBD2. Looked up from germline, CDR1 is SGHRS and CDR2 is YFSETQ. After removal of 1 base from V and 8 bases from J, the junction contained 3 bases not matched to a gene. CDR3 size: 14 residues. The CDR3 protein is CASSLSGGAYEQFF. The CDR3 DNA is TGCGCCAGCAGCTTGAGCGGGGGGGCATATGAGCAGTTCTTC.

The sample holds one count of this clone. V is TRBV9 and J is TRBJ1-2, with D unresolved. The CDR3 has 18 residues. CDR1 and CDR2 (germline): SGDLS, YYNGEE. V lost 0 bases to trimming and J lost 1 base, with 19 bases between them. This CDR3 is CASSVGSRVGRGNYGYTF. The DNA for the CDR3 is TGTGCCAGCAGCGTAGGGTCCCGGGTAGGAAGAGGTAACTATGGCTACACCTTC.

The chain employs TRBV11-3 and TRBJ2-7, with TRBD1 matching over 10 bases. Trimming cost V 5 bases and J 3 bases; bases outside gene matches: 4. Germline assignment: CDR1 SGHNT and CDR2 YENEEA. CDR3 length: 14 residues. DNA for the CDR3: TGTGCCAGCAGCAAAGGACAGGGGGTCTACGAGCAGTACTTC. The encoded protein is CASSKGQGVYEQYF.

The rearrangement uses TRBV30 and TRBJ1-2; D unresolved. Between the trimmed V and J ends, which lost 5 bases and 8 bases, there was a span of 15 bases. Germline V gene data show CDR1 as GTSNPN and CDR2 as SVGIG (reference sequence). This CDR3 is 12 amino acids long. CDR3 sequence: CAWSQQSGGYTF. The CDR3, as DNA: TGTGCCTGGTCACAGCAAAGCGGGGGCTACACCTTC.

This chain uses TRBV9 with TRBJ2-1, with D perhaps matching TRBD1 or TRBD2 (6 bases each). The CDR3 is 13 amino acids. CDR1 and CDR2 from the germline V gene are SGDLS and YYNGEE. Trimming took off 0 bases at V and 16 bases at J, with 17 bases between the two ends. CDR3 coding DNA: TGTGCCAGCAGCGTAGAGGGAACTGGGGGGCCTTTCTTC. This gives the protein CASSVEGTGGPFF.

This chain connects TRBV19 to TRBJ2-7, with 10 bases lining up with TRBD1. With 5 bases clipped from V and 5 bases from J, the junction kept 6 bases outside the gene matches. Germline loops: CDR1 LNHDA, CDR2 SQIVND (reference sequence). The CDR3 sequence is 14 residues long. CDR3 DNA: TGTGCCAGTAGTTACCGGGACAGGGGCCACGAGCAGTACTTC. It encodes CASSYRDRGHEQYF.

V is TRBV7-6 and J is TRBJ2-1, with 12 bases matching TRBD2. Germline V gene sequence: CDR1 SGHVS, CDR2 FNYEAQ. V shed 0 bases, J shed 4 bases, and the junction held 10 bases outside the gene matches. There are 19 residues in the CDR3. This chain's CDR3 is CASSLAPMASGGVYNEQFF. The CDR3 DNA reads TGTGCCAGCAGCTTAGCGCCCATGGCTAGCGGGGGGGTTTACAATGAGCAGTTCTTC.

V is TRBV7-2 and J is TRBJ2-4; 8 nucleotides agree with TRBD1. V dropped 2 bases and J dropped 8; count of bases not matched to a gene: 11. The CDR3 is made up of 16 amino acids. From germline, CDR1 is SGHTA and CDR2 FQGNSA. The CDR3: CASSLTGQGASDIQYF. The CDR3 DNA reads as TGTGCCAGCAGCTTAACCGGCCAGGGGGCCTCGGACATTCAGTACTTC.

The chain combines TRBV19 with TRBJ2-7; perhaps D is TRBD1 or TRBD2 (5 bases each). The CDR3 runs to 14 residues. Trimming left V 5 bases short and J 2 bases short, with 13 bases between. Germline lookup yields CDR1 LNHDA and CDR2 SQIVND (reference sequence). The CDR3 region has the DNA TGTGCCAGTAGTGCCGGGACCGACACCTACGAGCAGTACTTC. This encodes CASSAGTDTYEQYF.

This chain uses TRBV7-9 with TRBJ1-4, with 7 bases fitting TRBD1. From germline, CDR1 is SEHNR and CDR2 FQNEAQ (reference sequence). The CDR3 has 16 amino acids. V dropped 2 bases and J dropped 8; count of bases not matched to a gene: 11. CDR3 DNA sequence: TGTGCCAGCAGCTTATCTACAGGGGTTTCGCGAGAAAAACTGTTTTTT. Its protein is CASSLSTGVSREKLFF.

The gene calls are TRBV7-2 and TRBJ2-7; D is possibly TRBD1 (7 bases). The germline gives CDR1 SGHTA, CDR2 FQGNSA. The CDR3 is made up of 14 amino acids. Trimming pared 2 bases from V and 9 bases from J, leaving 17 bases between. CDR3 loop: CASSLSRPQGGQYF. Here the CDR3 DNA reads TGTGCCAGCAGCTTAAGTCGGCCTCAGGGGGGGCAGTACTTC.

This clone has only one observation. This chain links TRBV5-6 with TRBJ2-1, with 7 bases lining up with TRBD1. Germline V gene lookup returns CDR1 SGHDT and CDR2 YYEEEE. V was pared by 3 bases and J by 2 bases, with 5 bases of the junction left unmatched. The CDR3 loop spans 15 amino acids. This chain's CDR3 is CASSSRGLTYNEQFF. Here the CDR3 DNA reads TGTGCCAGCAGCTCGAGGGGGCTTACCTACAATGAGCAGTTCTTC.

The CDR3 sequence: CASSPDRVGNQPQHF. The DNA of the CDR3 is TGTGCCAGCAGTCCAGACAGGGTTGGCAATCAGCCCCAGCATTTT. The chain couples TRBV6-1 to TRBJ1-5, with 7 nucleotides matching TRBD1. Per the germline V gene, CDR1 is MNHNS and CDR2 is SASEGT. The CDR3 covers 15 residues. The junction had 6 bases not matched to a gene; V was cut back by 5 bases and J by 2 bases.

The V gene is TRBV6-1, the J gene TRBJ2-3; tentatively, D is TRBD1 or TRBD2 (5 bases each). Germline lookup yields CDR1 MNHNS and CDR2 SASEGT. V was shortened by 7 bases and J by 3 bases, with 14 bases between the two germline ends. This CDR3 has 14 residues. The CDR3 region has the DNA TGTGCCAGCACTGGACAAAGAGGGACAGATACGCAGTATTTT. This translates into CASTGQRGTDTQYF.